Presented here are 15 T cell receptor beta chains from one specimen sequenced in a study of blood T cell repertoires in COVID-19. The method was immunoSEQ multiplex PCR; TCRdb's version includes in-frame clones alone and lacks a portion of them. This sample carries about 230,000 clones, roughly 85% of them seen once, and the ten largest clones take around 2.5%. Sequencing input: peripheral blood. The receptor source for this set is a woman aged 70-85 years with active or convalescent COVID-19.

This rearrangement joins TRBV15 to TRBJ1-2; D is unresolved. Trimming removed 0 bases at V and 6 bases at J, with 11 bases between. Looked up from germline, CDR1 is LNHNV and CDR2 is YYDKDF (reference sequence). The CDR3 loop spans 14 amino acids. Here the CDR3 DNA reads TGTGCCACCAGCAGAGATGCCTCTGGCCATGGCTACACCTTC. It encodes CATSRDASGHGYTF.

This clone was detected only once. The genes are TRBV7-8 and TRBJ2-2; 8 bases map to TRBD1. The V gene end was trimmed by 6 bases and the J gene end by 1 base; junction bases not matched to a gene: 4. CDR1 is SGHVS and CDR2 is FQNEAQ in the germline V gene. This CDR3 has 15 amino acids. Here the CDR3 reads CASSGTGLNTGELFF. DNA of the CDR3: TGTGCCAGCAGTGGGACAGGACTGAACACCGGGGAGCTGTTTTTT.

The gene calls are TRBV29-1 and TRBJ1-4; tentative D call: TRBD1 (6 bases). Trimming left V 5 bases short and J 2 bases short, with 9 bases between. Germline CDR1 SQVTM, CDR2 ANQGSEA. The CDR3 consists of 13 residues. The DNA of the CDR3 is TGCAGCGTTTCGCAGGGGACTAATGAAAAACTGTTTTTT. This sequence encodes CSVSQGTNEKLFF. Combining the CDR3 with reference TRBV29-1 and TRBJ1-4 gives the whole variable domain SAVISQKPSRDICQRGTSLTIQCQVDSQVTMMFWYRQQPGQSLTLIATANQGSEATYESGFVIDKFPISRPNLTFSTLTVSNMSPEDSSIYLCSVSQGTNEKLFFGSGTQLSVL.

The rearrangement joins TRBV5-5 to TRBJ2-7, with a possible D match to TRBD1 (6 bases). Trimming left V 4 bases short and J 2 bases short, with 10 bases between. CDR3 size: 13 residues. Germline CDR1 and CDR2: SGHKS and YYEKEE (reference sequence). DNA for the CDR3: TGTGCCAGCAGCCGATACAGGGCCTACGAGCAGTACTTC. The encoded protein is CASSRYRAYEQYF.

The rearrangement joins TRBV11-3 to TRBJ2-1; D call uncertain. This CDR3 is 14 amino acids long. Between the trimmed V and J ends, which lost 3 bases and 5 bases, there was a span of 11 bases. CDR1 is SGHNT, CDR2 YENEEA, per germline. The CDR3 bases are TGTGCCAGCAGCTTGCAGTCCCAAAACAATGAGCAGTTCTTC. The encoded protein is CASSLQSQNNEQFF.

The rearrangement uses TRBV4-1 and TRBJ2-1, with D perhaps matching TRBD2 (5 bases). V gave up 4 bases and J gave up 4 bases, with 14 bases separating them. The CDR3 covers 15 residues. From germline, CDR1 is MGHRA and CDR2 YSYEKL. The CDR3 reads CASSPTATRYNEQFF. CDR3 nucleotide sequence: TGCGCCAGCAGCCCGACCGCCACTAGATACAATGAGCAGTTCTTC.

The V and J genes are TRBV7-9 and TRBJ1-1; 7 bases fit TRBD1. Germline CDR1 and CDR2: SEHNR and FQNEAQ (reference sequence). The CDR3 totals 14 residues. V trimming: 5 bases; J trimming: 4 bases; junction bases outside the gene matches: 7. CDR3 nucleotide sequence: TGTGCCAGCAGCCCCCGGACAGGCGTCACTGAAGCTTTCTTT. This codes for CASSPRTGVTEAFF.

The CDR3 is CASSLRTGLGEQFF. Here the CDR3 DNA reads TGTGCCAGCAGCCTCCGGACAGGCCTTGGGGAGCAGTTCTTC. The gene calls are TRBV11-3 and TRBJ2-1; 7 bases match TRBD1. Germline V gene sequence: CDR1 SGHNT, CDR2 YENEEA. The CDR3 spans 14 residues. V was pared by 5 bases and J by 10 bases, with 11 bases of the junction left unmatched.

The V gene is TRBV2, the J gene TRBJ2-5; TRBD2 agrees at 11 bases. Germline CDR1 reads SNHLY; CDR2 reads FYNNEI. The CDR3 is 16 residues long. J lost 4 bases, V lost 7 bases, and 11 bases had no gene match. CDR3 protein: CASTETSGVSGETQYF. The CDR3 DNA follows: TGTGCCAGCACGGAGACTAGCGGGGTGTCGGGAGAGACCCAGTACTTC.

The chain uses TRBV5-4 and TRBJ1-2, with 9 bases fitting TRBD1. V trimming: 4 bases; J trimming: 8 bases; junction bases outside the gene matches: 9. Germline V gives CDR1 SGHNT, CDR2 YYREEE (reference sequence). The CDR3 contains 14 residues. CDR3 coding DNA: TGTGCCAGCAGCGGGACAGGGACAGGGATAGGCTACACCTTC. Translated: CASSGTGTGIGYTF.

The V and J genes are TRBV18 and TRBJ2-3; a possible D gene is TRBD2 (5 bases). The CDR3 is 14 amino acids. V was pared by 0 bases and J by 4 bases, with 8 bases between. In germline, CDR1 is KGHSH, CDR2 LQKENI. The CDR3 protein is CASSPPTRSDTQYF. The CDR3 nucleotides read TGTGCCAGCTCACCACCAACTAGATCAGATACGCAGTATTTT.

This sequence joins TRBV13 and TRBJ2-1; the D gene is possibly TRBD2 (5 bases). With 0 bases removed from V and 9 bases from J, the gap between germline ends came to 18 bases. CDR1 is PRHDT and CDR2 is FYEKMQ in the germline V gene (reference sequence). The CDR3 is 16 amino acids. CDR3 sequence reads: CASSLGEDYIPGEQFF. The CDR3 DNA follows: TGTGCCAGCAGCTTAGGAGAAGACTATATCCCGGGTGAGCAGTTCTTC.

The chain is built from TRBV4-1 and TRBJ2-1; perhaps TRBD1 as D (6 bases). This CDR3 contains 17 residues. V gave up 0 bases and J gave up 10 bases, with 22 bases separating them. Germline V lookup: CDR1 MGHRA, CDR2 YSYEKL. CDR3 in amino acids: CASSQDYRDMGWREQFF. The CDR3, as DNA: TGCGCCAGCAGCCAAGACTACCGGGACATGGGTTGGAGGGAGCAGTTCTTC.

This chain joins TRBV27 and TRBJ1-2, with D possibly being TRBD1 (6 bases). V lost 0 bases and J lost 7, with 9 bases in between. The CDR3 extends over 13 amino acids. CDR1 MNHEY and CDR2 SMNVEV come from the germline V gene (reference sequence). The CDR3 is CASSLSAGVGYTF. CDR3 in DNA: TGTGCCAGCAGTTTATCAGCAGGGGTTGGCTACACCTTC.

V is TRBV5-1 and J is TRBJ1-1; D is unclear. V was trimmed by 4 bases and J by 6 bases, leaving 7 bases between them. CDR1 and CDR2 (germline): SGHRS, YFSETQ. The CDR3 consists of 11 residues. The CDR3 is CASSRGAEAFF. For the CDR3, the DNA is TGCGCCAGCAGCCGAGGAGCTGAAGCTTTCTTT.